Below are 31 T cell receptor beta chains sequenced from a single sample in a study of OX40 agonist ivuxolimab in advanced cancers. Data came from immunoSEQ multiplex PCR; TCRdb stores just in-frame clones and leaves some out. The table lists roughly 74,000 clones, roughly 84% of them singletons. The source material was CD4+ or CD8+ T cells sorted from blood, sampled in a trial of the OX40 agonist ivuxolimab. These TCRs come from an adult with an advanced solid tumor such as melanoma, head and neck, liver or kidney cancer.

The chain recombines TRBV6-1 with TRBJ2-7; possibly TRBD1 for D (6 bases). Trimming cost V 6 bases and J 5 bases, with 11 bases left between them. The CDR3 length is 12 residues. The germline V gene encodes CDR1 MNHNS and CDR2 SASEGT. The CDR3 nucleotides read TGTGCCAGCAGGCGACAGGTCCACGAGCAGTACTTC. It codes for CASRRQVHEQYF.

This sequence joins TRBV5-7 and TRBJ2-2, with TRBD2 as a possible D gene (6 bases). TRBV5-7 falls under the ORF class, with uncertain function. The V gene lost 2 bases and the J gene lost 4 bases, with 15 bases spanning the gap. The CDR3 extends over 16 amino acids. The CDR3 here is CASSFFAGTSTGELFF. The CDR3 DNA reads TGTGCCAGCAGCTTTTTTGCGGGGACCAGCACCGGGGAGCTGTTTTTT.

The gene calls are TRBV7-3 and TRBJ2-1; D is ambiguous. V was trimmed by 6 bases and J by 2 bases, leaving 11 bases between them. Germline assignment: CDR1 SGHTA and CDR2 FQGTGA. CDR3 length: 14 amino acids. The chain's CDR3 is CASSPPGAYNEQFF. In DNA form, the CDR3 reads TGTGCCAGCAGTCCCCCCGGAGCCTACAATGAGCAGTTCTTC.

The chain's CDR3 is CASTSRTSGANVLTF. CDR3 nucleotide sequence: TGTGCCAGTACTTCCCGAACCTCTGGGGCCAACGTCCTGACTTTC. The gene calls are TRBV6-1 and TRBJ2-6, with D unresolved. Germline-derived CDR1 and CDR2 are MNHNS and SASEGT. V was trimmed by 9 bases and J by 0 bases, leaving 12 bases between them. The CDR3 spans 15 residues.

The chain uses TRBV18 and TRBJ1-5; D is uncertain. Germline V lookup: CDR1 KGHSH, CDR2 LQKENI. This CDR3 contains 15 residues. V lost 3 bases to trimming and J lost 5 bases, with 14 bases between them. The CDR3 DNA sequence: TGTGCCAGCTCACCCTTCCGCGACACTGATCAGCCCCAGCATTTT. This sequence encodes CASSPFRDTDQPQHF.

The V call is TRBV15, the J call TRBJ2-3, with no clear D. Germline values: CDR1 LNHNV, CDR2 YYDKDF (reference sequence). Trimming took 0 bases from V and 2 from J, leaving 9 bases between them. The CDR3 covers 15 residues. The CDR3 DNA sequence: TGTGCCACCAGCAGAGAAAGGCAGTACACAGATACGCAGTATTTT. As protein: CATSRERQYTDTQYF.

The rearrangement uses TRBV19 and TRBJ2-5, with D possibly being TRBD1 or TRBD2 (6 bases each). The V end was cut by 7 bases, the J end by 7 bases, with 13 bases between. CDR1 LNHDA and CDR2 SQIVND come from the germline V gene (reference sequence). The CDR3 is 12 residues long. The CDR3 nucleotides are TGTGCCAGTAACCTCAGGGGAGGGACCCAGTACTTC. Its translation: CASNLRGGTQYF. The whole variable domain, filled in from reference TRBV19 and TRBJ2-5, reads DGGITQSPKYLFRKEGQNVTLSCEQNLNHDAMYWYRQDPGQGLRLIYYSQIVNDFQKGDIAEGYSVSREKKESFPLTVTSAQKNPTAFYLCASNLRGGTQYFGPGTRLLVL.

The chain recombines TRBV11-3 with TRBJ2-5; TRBD2 matches 15 bases. V shed 5 bases and J 4 bases; nucleotides not matched to a gene: 5. The CDR3 totals 16 residues. Germline-derived CDR1 and CDR2 are SGHNT and YENEEA. In nucleotides, the CDR3 is TGTGCCAGCAGCGCTGGACTAGCGGGAGGGGGAGAGACCCAGTACTTC. It encodes CASSAGLAGGGETQYF.

V usage is TRBV4-3 and J usage is TRBJ2-3; no clear D gene. Germline V CDR1 and CDR2: LGHNA, YSLEER. This CDR3 has 16 amino acids. Trimming took 0 bases from V and 8 from J, leaving 18 bases between them. The CDR3 coding sequence is TGCGCCAGCAGCCAAGACCCACAAAGTCCTGAGCTTACGCAGTATTTT. Translated, it gives CASSQDPQSPELTQYF.

The chain employs TRBV14 and TRBJ2-2; D unresolved. The CDR3 loop spans 14 amino acids. CDR1 is SGHDN and CDR2 is FVKESK in the germline V gene. Trimming took off 4 bases at V and 1 base at J, with 7 bases between the two ends. CDR3 nucleotides: TGTGCCAGCAGCCTTCAAAGGAACACCGGGGAGCTGTTTTTT. It specifies CASSLQRNTGELFF.

The chain is built from TRBV10-3 and TRBJ1-1, with 8 bases identical to TRBD1. The junction had 12 bases not matched to a gene; V was cut back by 6 bases and J by 6 bases. Per the germline V gene, CDR1 is ENHRY and CDR2 is SYGVKD. The CDR3 has 15 residues. In DNA form, the CDR3 reads TGTGCCATCAGGTATACAGGGGGACCAAACTCTGAAGCTTTCTTT. Translated: CAIRYTGGPNSEAFF.

The chain uses TRBV4-2 and TRBJ2-7; 10 bases are shared with TRBD2. This CDR3 has 17 amino acids. The J segment lost 6 bases and the V segment lost 0 bases, leaving 11 bases of the junction unmatched. CDR1 LGHNA and CDR2 YNFKEQ come from the germline V gene. Here the CDR3 DNA reads TGTGCCAGCAGCCAAGAAAAGAGCGGGGGGGCCCGAGGCGAGCAGTACTTC. Protein: CASSQEKSGGARGEQYF.

The V and J genes are TRBV2 and TRBJ1-2; TRBD1 matches at 7 bases. The length of the CDR3 is 13 residues. Germline loops: CDR1 SNHLY, CDR2 FYNNEI. The J segment lost 5 bases and the V segment lost 6 bases, leaving 6 bases of the junction unmatched. In DNA form, the CDR3 reads TGTGCCAGCAGCCGACAGGGAGATTATGGCTACACCTTC. Translation: CASSRQGDYGYTF.

The chain has TRBV7-2 and TRBJ1-2, with a weak D call TRBD1 (5 bases). Trimming cost V 1 base and J 2 bases, with 5 bases left between them. The CDR3 length is 13 residues. The V gene's germline CDR1 is SGHTA and CDR2 FQGNSA. The CDR3 nucleotides are TGTGCCAGCAGCTTAGGACAGAACTATGGCTACACCTTC. Residues: CASSLGQNYGYTF.

This clone appeared a single time. The chain links TRBV4-1 to TRBJ2-5, with 7 bases fitting TRBD2. J was trimmed by 2 bases and V by 3 bases; bases with no gene match: 18. Germline CDR1 MGHRA, CDR2 YSYEKL. The CDR3 sequence is 19 residues long. The CDR3 nucleotides are TGCGCCAGCAGCCATCCCCCGGTCAAGAAGCGAGCGGGGCAAGAGACCCAGTACTTC. Translated, it gives CASSHPPVKKRAGQETQYF.

The CDR3 coding sequence is TGTGCCAGCACTCCAGGGGACAGGCGATTTTCCGGGGAGCTGTTTTTT. This sequence encodes CASTPGDRRFSGELFF. V usage is TRBV28 and J usage is TRBJ2-2; 8 bases map to TRBD1. The CDR3 is 16 amino acids. The J segment lost 6 bases and the V segment lost 7 bases, leaving 13 bases of the junction unmatched. CDR1 and CDR2 (germline): MDHEN, SYDVKM.

V gene TRBV5-6 combines with J gene TRBJ2-7, with a possible D match to TRBD1 (6 bases). The ends were cut back, 1 base at V and 0 bases at J, with 11 bases in the middle. CDR1 and CDR2 (germline): SGHDT, YYEEEE. The CDR3 extends over 15 amino acids. Written as DNA, the CDR3 is TGTGCCAGCAGCTTGTCGGGGACACTCTCCTACGAGCAGTACTTC. Its translation: CASSLSGTLSYEQYF.

The chain uses TRBV27 and TRBJ1-1; D is undetermined. Germline-derived CDR1 and CDR2 are MNHEY and SMNVEV (reference sequence). The CDR3 is 14 residues long. The V end lost 3 bases, the J end lost 3 bases, and 11 bases lay between the germline ends. This chain's CDR3 is CASSLRPLYTEAFF. The CDR3 DNA reads as TGTGCCAGCAGTTTGCGGCCATTGTACACTGAAGCTTTCTTT.

The chain joins TRBV14 to TRBJ2-1; D may be TRBD1 (6 bases). V gave up 4 bases and J gave up 8 bases, with 12 bases separating them. CDR1 and CDR2 from the germline V gene are SGHDN and FVKESK. The CDR3 is 13 residues long. The DNA for the CDR3 is TGTGCCAGCAGCCCGCAACAGGGCTATGAGCAGTTCTTC. Translated: CASSPQQGYEQFF.

The table lists this clone with a few counts. The V call is TRBV19, the J call TRBJ1-1; D gene unclear. The CDR3 spans 13 residues. The germline V gene encodes CDR1 LNHDA and CDR2 SQIVND (reference sequence). V lost 3 bases to trimming and J lost 0 bases, with 5 bases between them. The CDR3 nucleotides read TGTGCCAGTAGTATCGCAATGAACACTGAAGCTTTCTTT. Translated, it gives CASSIAMNTEAFF.

This clone appeared once. This sequence joins TRBV10-3 and TRBJ2-6; 10 nucleotides line up with TRBD1. This CDR3 is 17 amino acids long. Germline V gene lookup returns CDR1 ENHRY and CDR2 SYGVKD. The J segment lost 4 bases and the V segment lost 5 bases, leaving 8 bases of the junction unmatched. CDR3 sequence reads: CAISRGQGGTGANVLTF. The CDR3 nucleotides read TGTGCCATCAGTAGAGGACAGGGGGGAACCGGGGCCAACGTCCTGACTTTC.

This chain links TRBV5-1 with TRBJ2-5, with a possible D match to TRBD1 (5 bases). V was pared by 1 base and J by 1 base, with 11 bases between. This CDR3 comprises 15 residues. From germline, CDR1 is SGHRS and CDR2 YFSETQ. The CDR3 region has the DNA TGCGCCAGCAGCTTGTCCCAGGGTCCCCAAGAGACCCAGTACTTC. Translated, it gives CASSLSQGPQETQYF.

This clone came up once. V usage is TRBV7-2 and J usage is TRBJ2-2; D possibly corresponds to TRBD2 (5 bases). There are 15 residues in the CDR3. Per germline, CDR1 SGHTA and CDR2 FQGNSA. With 1 base removed from V and 1 base from J, the gap between germline ends came to 7 bases. The CDR3 DNA is TGTGCCAGCAGCTTAGACGGGGTGAACACCGGGGAGCTGTTTTTT. It yields the protein CASSLDGVNTGELFF.

V gene TRBV10-2 combines with J gene TRBJ1-5, with 7 bases that match TRBD1. The CDR3 extends over 14 amino acids. Germline lookup yields CDR1 WSHSY and CDR2 SAAADI. J gave up 6 bases and V 7 bases, and 9 bases lay outside the gene matches. CDR3 sequence: CASTGTDLGQPQHF. CDR3 nucleotides: TGCGCCAGCACTGGGACAGACCTCGGTCAGCCCCAGCATTTT.

In this sample, this clone turned up a few times. V is TRBV18 and J is TRBJ2-2, with D tentatively TRBD1 or TRBD2 (5 bases each). The V gene lost 2 bases and the J gene lost 3 bases, with 10 bases spanning the gap. The CDR3 contains 15 residues. The germline CDR1 and CDR2 sequences are KGHSH and LQKENI. The CDR3 protein is CASSPIQGDTGELFF. The CDR3 region has the DNA TGTGCCAGCTCACCAATCCAGGGAGACACCGGGGAGCTGTTTTTT.

The chain is built from TRBV2 and TRBJ2-1; 8 bases match TRBD1. Looked up from germline, CDR1 is SNHLY and CDR2 is FYNNEI. CDR3 length: 14 residues. Losses at the gene ends were 7 bases for V and 7 bases for J; bases not matched to a gene: 9. The CDR3 region is CASIRTGFANEQFF. The CDR3 DNA reads TGTGCCAGCATCAGGACAGGGTTTGCGAATGAGCAGTTCTTC.

CDR3 protein: CASRAQGALNTGELFF. DNA of the CDR3: TGTGCCAGCAGGGCACAGGGGGCGTTAAACACCGGGGAGCTGTTTTTT. This chain connects TRBV27 to TRBJ2-2; 9 bases are shared with TRBD1. Trimming removed 6 bases from V and 2 bases from J; junction bases left unmatched: 7. CDR1 MNHEY and CDR2 SMNVEV come from the germline V gene (reference sequence). The CDR3 covers 16 residues.

The V and J genes are TRBV6-5 and TRBJ1-1; D gene uncertain. The CDR3 runs to 13 residues. V lost 7 bases to trimming and J lost 10 bases, with 19 bases between them. Germline V CDR1 and CDR2: MNHEY, SVGAGI. The DNA for the CDR3 is TGTGCCAGCAACCGGACCCCGGAACAAAGAGCTTTCTTT. Translating it yields CASNRTPEQRAFF.

The chain joins TRBV15 to TRBJ1-1; no definite D call. The CDR3 covers 13 residues. The germline V gene has CDR1 LNHNV and CDR2 YYDKDF (reference sequence). Trimming cost V 4 bases and J 6 bases, with 12 bases left between them. CDR3 residues: CATSIIRGPEAFF. For the CDR3, the DNA is TGTGCCACCAGCATCATACGGGGTCCTGAAGCTTTCTTT.

V gene TRBV5-1 combines with J gene TRBJ1-3; D remains ambiguous. This CDR3 contains 14 residues. The V and J ends lost 8 bases and 4 bases respectively, with 16 bases between them. Germline CDR1 and CDR2: SGHRS and YFSETQ. The CDR3 reads CASSPGTSGNTIYF. In nucleotides, the CDR3 is TGCGCCAGTTCGCCGGGCACGAGCGGAAACACCATATATTTT.

CDR3 coding DNA: TGTGCCAGCGGACGACAGGAAGGGGCCAAAAACATTCAGTACTTC. Protein: CASGRQEGAKNIQYF. The chain couples TRBV28 to TRBJ2-4; maybe TRBD1 (6 bases). The CDR3 runs 15 residues. Germline CDR1 MDHEN, CDR2 SYDVKM. Trimming took off 8 bases at V and 1 base at J, with 15 bases between the two ends.